This T cell receptor beta chain appears in the sequencing data of a study of cytomegalovirus exposure and HLA in healthy donors. The PCR used 60 Vbeta and 13 Jbeta primers. TCRdb's copy holds only in-frame clones and misses some; the assay was immunoSEQ multiplex PCR. Of 96,000 or so clones in the sample, 60% to 75% were seen once. This clone was observed a few times. Other DNA sequences in the same sample also yield this CDR3. The CDR3 is 14 residues long. Trimming cost V 2 bases and J 7 bases; bases outside gene matches: 5. CDR1 and CDR2 (germline): SGHNT, YYREEE (reference sequence). V gene TRBV5-4 combines with J gene TRBJ2-7, with TRBD1 matching 11 bases. The TCR originated in a female donor in good health and CMV-seropositive. Sequencing used PBMCs. The CDR3 region is CASSFGQGAGEQYF. The CDR3 DNA reads TGTGCCAGCAGCTTCGGACAGGGGGCGGGTGAGCAGTACTTC.